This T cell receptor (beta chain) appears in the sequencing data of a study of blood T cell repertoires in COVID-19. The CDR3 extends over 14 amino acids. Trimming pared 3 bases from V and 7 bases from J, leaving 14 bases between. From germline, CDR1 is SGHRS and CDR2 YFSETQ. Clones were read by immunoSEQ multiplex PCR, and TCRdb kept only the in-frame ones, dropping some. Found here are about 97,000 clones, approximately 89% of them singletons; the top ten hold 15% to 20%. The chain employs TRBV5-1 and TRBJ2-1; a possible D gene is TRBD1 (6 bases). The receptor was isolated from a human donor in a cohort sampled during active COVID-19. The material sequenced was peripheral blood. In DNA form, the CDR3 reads TGCGCCAGCAGCTCACAGGGAATCGGGAATGAGCAGTTCTTC. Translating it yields CASSSQGIGNEQFF.